This T cell receptor beta chain was retrieved from a study of blood T cells in healthy people across ages. Turning to the study itself: Template-switching capture recovered about one barcoded beta molecule per two T cells.

The draw of peripheral blood yielded approximately 10 milliliters from each donor. Extraction of total RNA produced a minimum of 6 micrograms from each sample. About this clonotype: Its antigen is currently unknown.

This CDR3 comprises 13 residues. From germline, CDR1 is SGHTA and CDR2 FQGNSA. V shed 5 bases, J shed 9 bases, and the junction held 7 bases outside the gene matches. Alongside a J-beta primer mix, a sample-barcoded 5' primer served in a second PCR lasting about 7 to 12 cycles. TCRdb reprocessed the 5' RACE reads with MiXCR, giving one entry per CDR3 protein. Here the sample spans 650,000 to 950,000 distinct CDR3 sequences, approximately 44% being singletons. Study observations and caveats: Naive and antigen-experienced cells could not be conclusively compared, given unsorted PBMCs.

The rearrangement links TRBV7-2 to TRBJ2-3; TRBD1 agrees at 8 bases. The receptor was derived from a man aged 55 to 70 in good health. The sequenced sample consisted of blood. CDR3 nucleotide sequence: TGTGCCAGCAGCACTACTCAGGGGGCGACGCAGTATTTT. This translates into CASSTTQGATQYF.